The 31 T cell receptor beta chains presented below share a single source sample, sequenced in a study of blood T cell repertoires in COVID-19. TCRdb's copy holds only in-frame clones and misses some; the assay was immunoSEQ multiplex PCR. The data contain about 170,000 clones, about four fifths of them seen just once; the ten biggest clones take up about 2.7%. The specimen sequenced was peripheral blood. The receptors derive from a woman of 80 years or more with COVID-19, enrolled during active disease.

This rearrangement joins TRBV9 to TRBJ1-4, with D possibly TRBD1 on 5 matching bases. Deletions cut 0 bases from V and 7 bases from J, with 13 bases between. The V gene's germline CDR1 is SGDLS and CDR2 YYNGEE. The CDR3 length is 15 residues. CDR3 nucleotides: TGTGCCAGCAGCGTAGTAGGGGTGGAAAGTGAAAAACTGTTTTTT. Amino acids: CASSVVGVESEKLFF.

The V gene is TRBV18, the J gene TRBJ1-2; 8 nucleotides agree with TRBD1. CDR3 size: 14 residues. Trimming removed 3 bases from V and 2 bases from J; junction bases left unmatched: 2. In germline, CDR1 is KGHSH, CDR2 LQKENI. The CDR3 region has the DNA TGTGCCAGCTCACCGACAGGGGACAACTATGGCTACACCTTC. This sequence encodes CASSPTGDNYGYTF.

The chain employs TRBV24-1 and TRBJ2-1; 9 bases line up with TRBD2. CDR1 KGHDR and CDR2 SFDVKD come from the germline V gene. The CDR3 is 14 amino acids. V shed 8 bases and J 8 bases; nucleotides not matched to a gene: 9. The CDR3 nucleotides read TGTGCCACCATGGAAGCGGGGGGTTCCGATGAGCAGTTCTTC. Translation gives CATMEAGGSDEQFF.

The J gene is TRBJ1-2, the V gene TRBV9; D possibly corresponds to TRBD1 (6 bases). Germline V gene sequence: CDR1 SGDLS, CDR2 YYNGEE. Trimming took 4 bases from V and 9 from J, leaving 19 bases between them. The CDR3 sequence is 14 residues long. CDR3 nucleotide sequence: TGTGCCAGCAGCTTAATGGACAGCGTATCAAGCTACACCTTC. Translated: CASSLMDSVSSYTF.

The chain has TRBV7-8 and TRBJ2-1; TRBD2 matches at 12 bases. The CDR3 is 15 amino acids. Germline V lookup: CDR1 SGHVS, CDR2 FQNEAQ. V shed 5 bases, J shed 10 bases, and the junction held 9 bases outside the gene matches. CDR3 residues: CASSRGLAGHSEQFF. CDR3 DNA sequence: TGTGCCAGCAGCCGAGGACTAGCGGGGCACAGCGAGCAGTTCTTC.

The rearrangement links TRBV6-1 to TRBJ2-5; D unclear. Trimming removed 3 bases at V and 2 bases at J, with 7 bases between. The CDR3 has 13 amino acids. Germline V lookup: CDR1 MNHNS, CDR2 SASEGT. The CDR3, as DNA: TGTGCCAGCAGTGACGACATACAAGAGACCCAGTACTTC. It specifies CASSDDIQETQYF.

The CDR3 DNA is TGCGCCAGCAACGAGTTGTCAGGACAAGAGACCCAGTACTTC. Its translation: CASNELSGQETQYF. This chain uses TRBV5-1 with TRBJ2-5; D unclear. The CDR3 totals 14 residues. Germline CDR1 is SGHRS and CDR2 is YFSETQ. Trimming cost V 6 bases and J 2 bases, with 14 bases left between them.

The rearrangement joins TRBV30 to TRBJ1-2; D is unclear. The CDR3 extends over 17 amino acids. Germline CDR1 is GTSNPN and CDR2 is SVGIG (reference sequence). V was cut by 3 bases and J by 6 bases, with 26 bases left in between. In DNA form, the CDR3 reads TGTGCCTGGAGCGTACTCTTCCCTCCGGGTACCCGGGATGGCTACACCTTC. Translated, it gives CAWSVLFPPGTRDGYTF.

Turning to this clone: An end of the junction differs from the germline gene, which may be a read error. The V and J genes are TRBV7-7 and TRBJ2-1, with a possible D match to TRBD1 (5 bases). This CDR3 region has 17 residues. Germline CDR1 and CDR2: SSHAT and FNYEAQ (reference sequence). The CDR3 here is CASSQTPWGRGDNEQFF. For the CDR3, the DNA is TGTGCTAGCAGCCAAACCCCCTGGGGCCGCGGAGACAATGAGCAGTTCTTC.

J is TRBJ1-5 and V is TRBV2; perhaps TRBD1 as D (6 bases). Deletions cut 2 bases from V and 0 bases from J, with 17 bases between. Per germline, CDR1 SNHLY and CDR2 FYNNEI. The CDR3 runs to 18 residues. CDR3 nucleotide sequence: TGTGCCAGCAGTGAATACGGCCAAGGGGGTTATAGCAATCAGCCCCAGCATTTT. Translation: CASSEYGQGGYSNQPQHF.

The chain uses TRBV5-1 and TRBJ1-3, with unresolved D. Trimming cost V 0 bases and J 0 bases, with 4 bases left between them. The CDR3 runs 14 residues. Germline CDR1 reads SGHRS; CDR2 reads YFSETQ. CDR3 residues: CASSLESSGNTIYF. The CDR3 region has the DNA TGCGCCAGCAGCTTGGAGAGCTCTGGAAACACCATATATTTT.

This clone appeared a few times. This rearrangement joins TRBV21-1 to TRBJ2-4; the D call of TRBD2 is as the table states it, not checked on the DNA. TRBV21-1 corresponds to a pseudogene. This CDR3 comprises 17 residues. CDR3 coding DNA: TGTGCCAGCAGCAACCTCCCACTAGCGGGAGGCGGAAACATTCAGTACTTC. It yields the protein CASSNLPLAGGGNIQYF.

V usage is TRBV18 and J usage is TRBJ1-2; 8 bases agree with TRBD1. J gave up 3 bases and V 3 bases, and 6 bases lay outside the gene matches. The CDR3 has 15 residues. In germline, CDR1 is KGHSH, CDR2 LQKENI. CDR3 amino acids: CASSPTGDVYYGYTF. The CDR3 nucleotides read TGTGCCAGCTCACCGACAGGGGATGTTTACTATGGCTACACCTTC. Supplemented by reference TRBV18 and TRBJ1-2, the full variable domain reads NAGVMQNPRHLVRRRGQEARLRCSPMKGHSHVYWYRQLPEEGLKFMVYLQKENIIDESGMPKERFSAEFPKEGPSILRIQQVVRGDSAAYFCASSPTGDVYYGYTFGSGTRLTVV.

The genes are TRBV4-1 and TRBJ2-7, with D tentatively TRBD1 (7 bases). Between the trimmed V and J ends, which lost 3 bases and 7 bases, there was a span of 19 bases. The CDR3 is made up of 15 amino acids. Germline V CDR1 and CDR2: MGHRA, YSYEKL. CDR3 residues: CASSHRGGGTGEQYF. The CDR3 DNA reads TGCGCCAGCAGCCACCGAGGGGGCGGGACGGGGGAGCAGTACTTC.

The chain uses TRBV18 and TRBJ2-7; weak D call: TRBD1 (5 bases). V was cut by 4 bases and J by 3 bases, with 7 bases left in between. This CDR3 comprises 12 residues. In germline, CDR1 is KGHSH, CDR2 LQKENI. CDR3 residues: CASSLDSYEQYF. The DNA of the CDR3 is TGTGCCAGCTCACTCGACAGCTACGAGCAGTACTTC.

The rearrangement uses TRBV10-3 and TRBJ2-1, with D tentatively TRBD2 (6 bases). There are 14 residues in the CDR3. From germline, CDR1 is ENHRY and CDR2 SYGVKD. Trimming took off 10 bases at V and 9 bases at J, with 22 bases between the two ends. CDR3 sequence reads: CATAGTPTPLEQFF. As DNA, the CDR3 is TGTGCCACAGCCGGGACTCCAACACCACTTGAGCAGTTCTTC.

The gene calls are TRBV5-1 and TRBJ2-3; possibly TRBD1 for D (5 bases). The CDR3 extends over 15 amino acids. Per the germline V gene, CDR1 is SGHRS and CDR2 is YFSETQ. Trimming pared 3 bases from V and 7 bases from J, leaving 18 bases between. The CDR3 region is CASSSPPGAPNTQYF. CDR3 nucleotides: TGCGCCAGCAGCTCCCCCCCTGGGGCCCCAAATACGCAGTATTTT.

The gene calls are TRBV7-8 and TRBJ2-7, with TRBD1 identical over 7 bases. The V gene's germline CDR1 is SGHVS and CDR2 FQNEAQ. This CDR3 region has 13 residues. V lost 5 bases and J lost 4; bases outside the gene matches: 5. Written as DNA, the CDR3 is TGTGCCAGCAGCGCAGACAGGGTGTACGAGCAGTACTTC. Its translation is CASSADRVYEQYF.

The chain joins TRBV27 to TRBJ2-3; 9 bases map to TRBD1. The CDR3 loop spans 14 amino acids. V lost 6 bases and J lost 5; bases outside the gene matches: 6. Per germline, CDR1 MNHEY and CDR2 SMNVEV (reference sequence). The CDR3 spells CASRSQGAGDTQYF. The CDR3 coding sequence is TGTGCCAGCAGATCACAGGGGGCGGGAGATACGCAGTATTTT.

J is TRBJ2-1 and V is TRBV28, with 8 bases aligning to TRBD2. The J segment lost 9 bases and the V segment lost 8 bases, leaving 18 bases of the junction unmatched. The CDR3 has 16 residues. From germline, CDR1 is MDHEN and CDR2 SYDVKM. The CDR3 DNA reads as TGTGCCAGCCCCCCCAGCGGGAGCTATGTGATAGGTGAGCAGTTCTTC. This gives the protein CASPPSGSYVIGEQFF.

The chain has TRBV2 and TRBJ2-3; 8 positions agree with TRBD1. V gave up 6 bases and J gave up 5 bases; unmatched junction bases: 4. Germline-derived CDR1 and CDR2 are SNHLY and FYNNEI. The CDR3 runs to 13 residues. The CDR3 DNA reads as TGTGCCAGCAGCGGACAGGGCATAGATACGCAGTATTTT. Its protein product is CASSGQGIDTQYF. Full variable domain (rest looked up from reference TRBV2 and TRBJ2-3): EPEVTQTPSHQVTQMGQEVILRCVPISNHLYFYWYRQILGQKVEFLVSFYNNEISEKSEIFDDQFSVERPDGSNFTLKIRSTKLEDSAMYFCASSGQGIDTQYFGPGTRLTVL.

This clone was recorded only once. V usage is TRBV18 and J usage is TRBJ2-7, with 8 bases matching TRBD1. Looked up from germline, CDR1 is KGHSH and CDR2 is LQKENI. The CDR3 loop spans 15 amino acids. The junction had 8 bases not matched to a gene; V was cut back by 4 bases and J by 3 bases. This chain's CDR3 is CASSLGQGSNYEQYF. Here the CDR3 DNA reads TGTGCCAGCTCACTAGGACAGGGCTCGAACTACGAGCAGTACTTC.

The chain employs TRBV7-6 and TRBJ1-4, with no clear D. The V gene's germline CDR1 is SGHVS and CDR2 FNYEAQ. The length of the CDR3 is 14 residues. V shed 3 bases and J shed 9 bases, with 14 bases lying between them. The chain's CDR3 is CASSFGWEDQKLFF. The CDR3 DNA sequence: TGTGCCAGCAGCTTCGGTTGGGAGGACCAAAAACTGTTTTTT.

V gene TRBV7-6 combines with J gene TRBJ1-3; 9 nucleotides line up with TRBD1. With 7 bases clipped from V and 4 bases from J, the junction kept 8 bases outside the gene matches. CDR1 is SGHVS, CDR2 FNYEAQ, per germline. The CDR3 consists of 15 residues. The CDR3 reads CASTPWDREGNTIYF. The DNA of the CDR3 is TGTGCCAGCACCCCCTGGGACAGGGAAGGAAACACCATATATTTT.

The chain is built from TRBV5-8 and TRBJ1-4, with 9 positions matching TRBD1. The CDR3 runs 15 residues. The trim removed 4 bases at V and 8 bases at J, leaving 9 bases unmatched. Germline values: CDR1 SGHTS, CDR2 YDEGEE. This CDR3 is CASSTKQGAREKLFF. The DNA of the CDR3 is TGTGCCAGCAGCACTAAACAGGGGGCACGGGAAAAACTGTTTTTT.

The V gene is TRBV6-5, the J gene TRBJ1-3; a weak D match, TRBD1 (5 bases). This CDR3 region has 15 residues. From germline, CDR1 is MNHEY and CDR2 SVGAGI. The V gene lost 6 bases and the J gene lost 0 bases, with 12 bases spanning the gap. The chain's CDR3 is CASRRDGSSGNTIYF. CDR3 coding DNA: TGTGCCAGCAGGAGGGACGGGAGCTCTGGAAACACCATATATTTT.

DNA for the CDR3: TGTGCCAGCAGCTCCGGACACGCCAATGAAAAACTGTTTTTT. This gives the protein CASSSGHANEKLFF. The chain recombines TRBV7-8 with TRBJ1-4; a weak D match, TRBD1 (5 bases). The CDR3 length is 14 residues. Deletions cut 4 bases from V and 5 bases from J, with 11 bases between. Per the germline V gene, CDR1 is SGHVS and CDR2 is FQNEAQ.

The chain has TRBV27 and TRBJ2-3, with a tentative D call TRBD1 (5 bases). This CDR3 region has 16 residues. CDR1 and CDR2 (germline): MNHEY, SMNVEV (reference sequence). Trimming shortened V by 2 bases and J by 8 bases, and 20 bases separated the two germline ends. The CDR3 loop reads CASSLTTVGFSGTQYF. The CDR3, as DNA: TGTGCCAGCAGTTTAACGACAGTTGGGTTCTCGGGTACGCAGTATTTT.

This rearrangement joins TRBV10-1 to TRBJ1-2; 8 positions match TRBD1. CDR3 size: 18 residues. Germline lookup yields CDR1 WNHNN and CDR2 SYGVQD (reference sequence). V lost 3 bases and J lost 3; bases outside the gene matches: 15. The CDR3 nucleotides read TGCGCCAGCAGTGATCGGGGGGACAGGTCCCTTTTTTACTATGGCTACACCTTC. It is translated as CASSDRGDRSLFYYGYTF.

The V gene is TRBV21-1, the J gene TRBJ1-2; the table's D call of TRBD1 was not tested on the DNA. TRBV21-1 is termed a pseudogene. The CDR3 is 14 residues long. The CDR3 DNA is TGTGCTCCTGGGCGGGGGACAGGGGTGAAAGGCTACACCTTC. This codes for CAPGRGTGVKGYTF.

V usage is TRBV19 and J usage is TRBJ1-1; no reliable D call. V dropped 6 bases and J dropped 7 bases, with 18 bases sitting between them. This CDR3 is 14 amino acids long. The germline V gene has CDR1 LNHDA and CDR2 SQIVND (reference sequence). The CDR3 nucleotides are TGTGCCAGTAGCCCCTACCCGGGGTCCGGTGAAGCTTTCTTT. Protein product: CASSPYPGSGEAFF.